The clone carrying this TCR beta chain has a count of ten or more. What it binds is not known. Library preparation (for TCRbeta) was performed with unique molecular identifiers. TCRdb fed the PCR reads into MiXCR, producing one record per CDR3 protein. The sample has 250,000 or so distinct CDR3 sequences; roughly 7.7% are singletons. The data were obtained in a study of T-cell reconstitution after alpha-beta-depleted transplantation in children. Study conclusions and caveats: It was newly produced T cells that mostly accounted for T-cell counts and diversity one year after transplant. Where alpha-beta T cells came from about two months after transplant was reportedly several hundred expanded graft clones. Diversity of TCRbeta at day 60 was high in some patients, arising from surviving recipient T cells and thymic progenitors.

This specimen consisted of PBMCs, mostly from graft donor cells, obtained 180 days after TCRalphabeta/CD19-depleted stem cell transplant. The sequence derives from a male patient younger than 18 who had a stem cell transplant for acute lymphoblastic leukemia, so the T cells may come from the graft donor.

The CDR3 DNA reads TGTGCCAGCAGCTTAGGCCCACTAGGAACGATCGAGGAGCAGTTCTTC. Translated, it gives CASSLGPLGTIEEQFF. This chain joins TRBV7-9 and TRBJ2-1; D is possibly TRBD2 (5 bases). Trimming removed 1 base at V and 10 bases at J, with 20 bases between. The CDR3 spans 16 residues. Germline lookup yields CDR1 SEHNR and CDR2 FQNEAQ (reference sequence).